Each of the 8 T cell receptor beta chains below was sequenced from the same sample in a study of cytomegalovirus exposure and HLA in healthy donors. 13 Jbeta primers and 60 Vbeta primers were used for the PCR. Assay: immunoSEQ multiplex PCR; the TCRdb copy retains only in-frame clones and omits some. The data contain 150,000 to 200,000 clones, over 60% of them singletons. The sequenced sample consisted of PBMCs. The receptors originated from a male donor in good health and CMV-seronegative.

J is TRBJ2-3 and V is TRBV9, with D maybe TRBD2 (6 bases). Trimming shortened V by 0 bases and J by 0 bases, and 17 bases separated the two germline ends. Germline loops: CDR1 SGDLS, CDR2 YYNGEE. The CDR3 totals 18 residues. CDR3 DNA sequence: TGTGCCAGCAGCGTAGACCCCTTGGCGGGGACGAGCACAGATACGCAGTATTTT. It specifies CASSVDPLAGTSTDTQYF.

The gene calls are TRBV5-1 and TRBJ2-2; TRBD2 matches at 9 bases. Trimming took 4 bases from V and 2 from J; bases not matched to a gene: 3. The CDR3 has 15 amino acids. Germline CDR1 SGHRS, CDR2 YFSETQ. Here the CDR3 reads CASSRAGGNTGELFF. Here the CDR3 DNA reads TGCGCCAGCAGCCGAGCGGGGGGTAACACCGGGGAGCTGTTTTTT.

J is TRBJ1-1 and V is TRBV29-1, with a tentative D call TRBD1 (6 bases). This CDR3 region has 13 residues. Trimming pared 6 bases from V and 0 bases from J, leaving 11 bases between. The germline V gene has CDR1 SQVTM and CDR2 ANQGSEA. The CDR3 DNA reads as TGCAGCGTACCGGGACACTTGAACACTGAAGCTTTCTTT. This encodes CSVPGHLNTEAFF.

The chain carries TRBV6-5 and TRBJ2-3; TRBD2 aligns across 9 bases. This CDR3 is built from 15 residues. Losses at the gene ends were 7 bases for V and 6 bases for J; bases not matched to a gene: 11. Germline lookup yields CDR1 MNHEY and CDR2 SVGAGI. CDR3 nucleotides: TGTGCCAGCACCCTGGCGGGAGGGCCAAGGGATACGCAGTATTTT. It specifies CASTLAGGPRDTQYF.

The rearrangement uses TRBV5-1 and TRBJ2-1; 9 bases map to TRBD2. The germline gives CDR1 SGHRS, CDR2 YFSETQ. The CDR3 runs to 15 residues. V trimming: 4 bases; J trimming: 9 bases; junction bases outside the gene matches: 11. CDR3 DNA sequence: TGCGCCAGCAGCGAGTTAACGCGGGGGGGCTCTGAGCAGTTCTTC. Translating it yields CASSELTRGGSEQFF.

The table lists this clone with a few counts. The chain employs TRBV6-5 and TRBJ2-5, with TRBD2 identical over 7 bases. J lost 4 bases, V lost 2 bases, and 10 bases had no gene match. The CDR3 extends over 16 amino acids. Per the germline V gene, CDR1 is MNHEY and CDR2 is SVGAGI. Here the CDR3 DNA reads TGTGCCAGCAGTTACCGGGCGGGGGAGCGCATAGAGACCCAGTACTTC. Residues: CASSYRAGERIETQYF.

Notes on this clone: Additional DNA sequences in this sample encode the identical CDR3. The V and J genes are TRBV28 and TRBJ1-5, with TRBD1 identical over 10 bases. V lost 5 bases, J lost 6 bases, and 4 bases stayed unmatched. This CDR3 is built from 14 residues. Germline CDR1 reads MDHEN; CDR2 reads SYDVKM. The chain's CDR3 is CASSPGQGRQPQHF. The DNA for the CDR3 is TGTGCCAGCAGTCCGGGACAGGGGCGTCAGCCCCAGCATTTT.

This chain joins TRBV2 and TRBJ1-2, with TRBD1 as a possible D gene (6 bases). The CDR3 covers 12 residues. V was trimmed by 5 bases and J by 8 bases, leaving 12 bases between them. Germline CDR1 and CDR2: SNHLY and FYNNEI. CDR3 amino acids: CASSPDSGGYTF. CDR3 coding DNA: TGTGCCAGCAGTCCGGACAGTGGAGGCTACACCTTC.